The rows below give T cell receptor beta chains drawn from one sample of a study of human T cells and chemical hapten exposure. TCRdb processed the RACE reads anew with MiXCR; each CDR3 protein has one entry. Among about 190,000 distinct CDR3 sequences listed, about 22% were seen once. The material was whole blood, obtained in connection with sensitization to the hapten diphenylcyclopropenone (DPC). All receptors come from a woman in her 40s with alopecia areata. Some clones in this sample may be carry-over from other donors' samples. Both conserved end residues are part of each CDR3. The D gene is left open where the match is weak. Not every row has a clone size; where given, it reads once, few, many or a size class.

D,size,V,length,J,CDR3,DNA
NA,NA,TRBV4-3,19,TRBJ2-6,CASSQVPGGSGSAANVLTF,TGCGCCAGCAGCCAAGTTCCCGGGGGCTCTGGATCTGCGGCCAACGTCCTGACTTTC
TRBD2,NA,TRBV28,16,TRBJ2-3,CASSLSGLAGADTQYF,TGTGCCAGCAGTTTGTCGGGACTAGCGGGAGCCGATACGCAGTATTTT
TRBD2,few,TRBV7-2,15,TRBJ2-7,CASSYPTSGPGEQYF,TGTGCCAGCAGTTACCCGACTAGCGGTCCGGGGGAGCAGTACTTC
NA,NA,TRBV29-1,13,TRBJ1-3,CSVETYSGNTIYF,TGCAGCGTTGAAACGTACTCTGGAAACACCATATATTTT
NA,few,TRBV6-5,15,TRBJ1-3,CASSYGHRSGNTIYF,TGTGCCAGCAGTTACGGGCATCGCTCTGGAAACACCATATATTTT
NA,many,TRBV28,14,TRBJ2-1,CASSSVKGLHEQFF,TGTGCCAGCAGTTCGGTCAAGGGACTTCATGAGCAGTTCTTC
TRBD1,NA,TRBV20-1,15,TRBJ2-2,CSAIPLDRATGELFF,TGCAGTGCCATACCCTTGGACAGGGCCACCGGGGAGCTGTTTTTT
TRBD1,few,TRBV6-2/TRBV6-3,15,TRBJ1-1,CASISRGQGVTEAFF,TGTGCCAGCATCAGTCGGGGACAGGGAGTCACTGAAGCTTTCTTT
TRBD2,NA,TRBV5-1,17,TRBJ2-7,CASSFGAGGAIPYEQYF,TGCGCCAGCAGCTTTGGGGCGGGGGGCGCGATCCCCTACGAGCAGTACTTC
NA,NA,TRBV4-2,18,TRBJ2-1,CASSHQPIGGGVYNEQFF,TGTGCCAGCAGCCACCAGCCGATCGGGGGCGGGGTTTACAATGAGCAGTTCTTC
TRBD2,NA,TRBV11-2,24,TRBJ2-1,CASRGFTGARGLAGGPGSYNEQFF,TGTGCCAGCAGGGGATTTACAGGAGCAAGAGGACTAGCGGGAGGGCCGGGCTCCTACAATGAGCAGTTCTTC
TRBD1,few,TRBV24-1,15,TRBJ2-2,CATSDPGTESGELFF,TGTGCCACCAGTGATCCCGGGACAGAGTCCGGGGAGCTGTTTTTT
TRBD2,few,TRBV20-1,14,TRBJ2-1,CSATSGLLNNEQFF,TGCAGTGCCACTAGCGGACTATTAAACAATGAGCAGTTCTTC
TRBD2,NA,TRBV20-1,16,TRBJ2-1,CSAAKRDPSSYNEQFF,TGCAGTGCTGCCAAGCGGGACCCAAGCTCCTACAATGAGCAGTTCTTC
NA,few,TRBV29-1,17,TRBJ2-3,CSVEDREGDSATDTQYF,TGCAGCGTTGAAGATCGGGAGGGGGACAGCGCCACAGATACGCAGTATTTT
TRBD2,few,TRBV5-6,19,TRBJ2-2,CASSAPGLAGPLNTGELFF,TGTGCCAGCAGCGCCCCCGGACTAGCGGGACCGTTGAACACCGGGGAGCTGTTTTTT
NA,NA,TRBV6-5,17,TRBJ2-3,CASRKGRWAGGPDTQYF,TGTGCCAGCCGCAAGGGGCGGTGGGCTGGGGGGCCAGATACGCAGTATTTT
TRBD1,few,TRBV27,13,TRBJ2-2,CASNQGATGELFF,TGTGCCAGCAACCAGGGGGCGACCGGGGAGCTGTTTTTT
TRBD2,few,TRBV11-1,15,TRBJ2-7,CASSSRLAGFYEQYF,TGTGCCAGCAGCTCAAGACTAGCGGGGTTCTACGAGCAGTACTTC
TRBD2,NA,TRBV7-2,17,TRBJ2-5,CASSLDSGRALQETQYF,TGTGCCAGCAGCTTAGACAGCGGGAGGGCCCTCCAAGAGACCCAGTACTTC
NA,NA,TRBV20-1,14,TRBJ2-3,CSARPYTGTHTQYF,TGCAGTGCTAGACCGTATACAGGGACCCATACGCAGTATTTT
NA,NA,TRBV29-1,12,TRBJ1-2,CSVGRGGWGYTF,TGCAGCGTTGGGCGTGGGGGTTGGGGCTACACCTTC
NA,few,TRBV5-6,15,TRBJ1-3,CASRSWGTSGNTIYF,TGTGCCAGCCGATCGTGGGGAACCTCTGGAAACACCATATATTTT
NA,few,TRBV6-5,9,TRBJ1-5,CARHQPQHF,TGTGCCAGACATCAGCCCCAGCATTTT
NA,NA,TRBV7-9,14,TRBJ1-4,CASSPRSSNEKLFF,TGTGCCAGCAGCCCCCGGTCCTCAAATGAAAAACTGTTTTTT
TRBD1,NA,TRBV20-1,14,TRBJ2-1,CSAQTGQVYNEQFF,TGCAGTGCTCAAACGGGACAGGTATACAATGAGCAGTTCTTC
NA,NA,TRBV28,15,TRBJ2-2,CASSLYGRGTGELFF,TGTGCCAGCAGTTTGTACGGTCGTGGGACCGGGGAGCTGTTTTTT
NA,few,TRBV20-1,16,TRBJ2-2,CSASAVGHLNTGELFF,TGCAGTGCTAGCGCTGTGGGACACCTTAACACCGGGGAGCTGTTTTTT
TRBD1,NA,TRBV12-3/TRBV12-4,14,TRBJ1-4,CASSFQGVDEKLFF,TGTGCCAGCAGTTTCCAGGGGGTCGATGAAAAACTGTTTTTT
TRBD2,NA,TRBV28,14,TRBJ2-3,CASRQAGAGDTQYF,TGTGCCAGCAGACAAGCGGGAGCGGGAGATACGCAGTATTTT
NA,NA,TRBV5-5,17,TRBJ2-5,CASSAGNRVPHQETQYF,TGTGCCAGCAGCGCCGGAAACAGGGTCCCCCACCAAGAGACCCAGTACTTC
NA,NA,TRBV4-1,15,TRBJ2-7,CASSQDRLTTYEQYF,TGCGCCAGCAGCCAAGACAGGTTAACGACCTACGAGCAGTACTTC
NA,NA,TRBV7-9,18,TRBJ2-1,CASSLRGMGSGKYNEQFF,TGTGCCAGCAGCTTACGAGGGATGGGTAGCGGAAAGTACAATGAGCAGTTCTTC
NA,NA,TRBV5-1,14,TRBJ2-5,CASSLAGLQETQYF,TGCGCCAGCAGCTTGGCAGGTTTACAAGAGACCCAGTACTTC
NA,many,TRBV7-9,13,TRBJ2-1,CASSLVERDEQFF,TGTGCCAGCAGCTTAGTAGAGCGTGATGAGCAGTTCTTC
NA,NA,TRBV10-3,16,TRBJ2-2,CAISERPGVNTGELFF,TGTGCCATCAGTGAACGCCCAGGCGTGAACACCGGGGAGCTGTTTTTT
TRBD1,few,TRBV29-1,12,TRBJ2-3,CSVTGGPDTQYF,TGCAGCGTTACAGGGGGCCCAGATACGCAGTATTTT
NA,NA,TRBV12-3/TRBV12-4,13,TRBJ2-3,CASTLAGAVAQYF,TGTGCCAGCACCCTGGCTGGGGCAGTTGCGCAGTATTTT
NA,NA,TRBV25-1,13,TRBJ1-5,CASSDRDNQPQHF,TGTGCCAGCAGTGACAGGGACAATCAGCCCCAGCATTTT
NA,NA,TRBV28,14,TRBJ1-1,CASSSSGVWTEAFF,TGTGCCAGCAGTTCCTCAGGGGTTTGGACTGAAGCTTTCTTT
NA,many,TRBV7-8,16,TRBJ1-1,CASSLANAAWGTEAFF,TGTGCCAGCAGCTTAGCAAATGCGGCTTGGGGGACTGAAGCTTTCTTT
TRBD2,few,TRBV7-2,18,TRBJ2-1,CASSLAVSSGRPGNEQFF,TGTGCCAGCAGCTTAGCGGTCTCTAGCGGGAGACCGGGAAATGAGCAGTTCTTC
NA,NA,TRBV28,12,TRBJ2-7,CASSSARSEQYF,TGTGCCAGCAGTTCCGCGAGGTCCGAGCAGTACTTC
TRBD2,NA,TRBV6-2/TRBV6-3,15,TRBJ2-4,CASSRTSGRGNIQYF,TGTGCCAGCAGTCGGACTAGCGGGAGAGGAAACATTCAGTACTTC
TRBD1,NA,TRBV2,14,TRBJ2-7,CASSDRTGTREQYF,TGTGCCAGCAGTGATCGGACAGGGACGAGGGAGCAGTACTTC
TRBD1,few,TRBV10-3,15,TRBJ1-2,CASERGQTSSYGYTF,TGTGCCTCCGAACGGGGACAGACTTCTTCCTATGGCTACACCTTC
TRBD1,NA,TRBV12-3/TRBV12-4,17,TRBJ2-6,CASSLEQGASGANVLTF,TGTGCCAGCAGTTTAGAACAGGGGGCGAGCGGGGCCAACGTCCTGACTTTC
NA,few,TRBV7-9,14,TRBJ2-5,CASSSSCSQETQYF,TGTGCCAGCAGCTCGAGCTGCAGCCAAGAGACCCAGTACTTC
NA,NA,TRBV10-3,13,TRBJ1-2,CAISETGWYGYTF,TGTGCCATCAGTGAGACGGGGTGGTATGGCTACACCTTC
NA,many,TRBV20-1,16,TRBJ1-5,CSARGGYGESNQPQHF,TGCAGTGCTAGAGGGGGGTACGGGGAATCCAATCAGCCCCAGCATTTT
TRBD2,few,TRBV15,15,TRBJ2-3,CATTRGTSGTDTQYF,TGTGCCACCACAAGAGGGACTAGCGGTACAGATACGCAGTATTTT
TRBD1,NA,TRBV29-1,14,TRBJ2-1,CSVIDRGTYNEQFF,TGCAGCGTAATCGACAGGGGCACTTACAATGAGCAGTTCTTC
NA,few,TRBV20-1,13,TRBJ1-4,CSAAPGFNEKLFF,TGCAGTGCCGCACCCGGGTTTAATGAAAAACTGTTTTTT
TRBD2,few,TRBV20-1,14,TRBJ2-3,CSARSGRAGDTQYF,TGCAGTGCTAGAAGCGGGAGGGCCGGTGATACGCAGTATTTT
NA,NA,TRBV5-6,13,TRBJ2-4,CASSLDRKNIQYF,TGTGCCAGCAGCTTGGACAGGAAGAACATTCAGTACTTC